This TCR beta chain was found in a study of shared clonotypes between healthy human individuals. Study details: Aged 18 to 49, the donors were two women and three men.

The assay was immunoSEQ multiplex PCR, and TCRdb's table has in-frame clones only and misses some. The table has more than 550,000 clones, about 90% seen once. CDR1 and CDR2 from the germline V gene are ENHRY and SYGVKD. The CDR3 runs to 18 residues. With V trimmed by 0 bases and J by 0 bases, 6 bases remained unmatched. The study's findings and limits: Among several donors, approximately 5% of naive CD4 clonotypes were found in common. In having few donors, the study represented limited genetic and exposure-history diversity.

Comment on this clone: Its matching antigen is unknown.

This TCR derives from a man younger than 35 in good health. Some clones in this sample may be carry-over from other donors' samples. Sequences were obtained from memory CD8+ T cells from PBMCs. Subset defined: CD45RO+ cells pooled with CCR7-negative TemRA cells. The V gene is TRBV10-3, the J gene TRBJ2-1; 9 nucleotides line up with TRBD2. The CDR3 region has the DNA TGTGCCATCAGTGAGTCTGGGCTAGCGGGACACTCCTACAATGAGCAGTTCTTC. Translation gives CAISESGLAGHSYNEQFF.